A single sample is the source of the 2 T cell receptor beta chains below, sequenced in a study of OX40 agonist ivuxolimab in advanced cancers. Repertoires were generated with immunoSEQ multiplex PCR, while TCRdb's copy carries only in-frame clones and drops some. The sample includes about 69,000 clones, 87% of them seen just once. The specimen was CD4+ or CD8+ T cells sorted from blood, collected in a trial of the OX40 agonist ivuxolimab. The source of these receptors is an adult with an advanced solid tumor such as melanoma, head and neck, liver or kidney cancer.

This chain uses TRBV18 with TRBJ1-1, with TRBD1 matching over 11 bases. V was pared by 6 bases and J by 8 bases, with 8 bases of the junction left unmatched. The CDR3 consists of 14 residues. The germline V gene encodes CDR1 KGHSH and CDR2 LQKENI. The CDR3 is CASSAGQGGTEAFF. CDR3 bases: TGTGCCAGCTCGGCGGGACAGGGGGGAACAGAAGCTTTCTTT.

The V call is TRBV18, the J call TRBJ2-1, with 8 bases identical to TRBD2. The ends lost 0 bases at V and 6 bases at J; junction bases unmatched: 4. Per germline, CDR1 KGHSH and CDR2 LQKENI. This CDR3 has 15 residues. The CDR3 spells CASSPPGLVTNEQFF. Written as DNA, the CDR3 is TGTGCCAGCTCACCACCGGGACTAGTCACCAATGAGCAGTTCTTC.